Following are 25 T cell receptor beta chains from one sample sequenced in a study of blood T cell repertoires in COVID-19. Libraries were prepared by immunoSEQ multiplex PCR; TCRdb keeps only in-frame clonotypes and omits some of them. The sample has about 170,000 clones; about four fifths are singletons. The specimen sequenced was peripheral blood. The receptors come from a human donor with acute or convalescent COVID-19. The donor label of this sample is uncertain.

This clone was picked up a small number of times. The gene calls are TRBV7-8 and TRBJ2-7, with D unclear. The V gene's germline CDR1 is SGHVS and CDR2 FQNEAQ. Trimming stripped 2 bases from V and 6 bases from J, with 20 bases between. The CDR3 has 16 residues. CDR3 in DNA: TGTGCCAGCAGCTTAATCATCCCCCCTGGGCCATCCGAGCAGTACTTC. It specifies CASSLIIPPGPSEQYF.

This rearrangement joins TRBV27 to TRBJ1-1; TRBD1 matches at 12 bases. V lost 5 bases, J lost 1 base, and 8 bases stayed unmatched. This CDR3 is 17 amino acids long. The germline V gene encodes CDR1 MNHEY and CDR2 SMNVEV (reference sequence). The CDR3 DNA reads as TGTGCCAGCAGTCCGGGACAGGGGGCGGGTAGGAACACTGAAGCTTTCTTT. Encoded protein: CASSPGQGAGRNTEAFF.

V is TRBV3-1 (or the pseudogene TRBV3-2) and J is TRBJ2-4; 7 bases map to TRBD2. CDR1 and CDR2 from the germline V gene are LGHDT and YNNKEL (reference sequence). The CDR3 is 17 amino acids. V gave up 4 bases and J gave up 0 bases; unmatched junction bases: 9. Here the CDR3 DNA reads TGTGCCAGCAGCCCTCGGGGAGGGTCAATAGCCAAAAACATTCAGTACTTC. It is translated as CASSPRGGSIAKNIQYF.

This clone was detected only once. The DNA for the CDR3 is TGTGCCAGCAGCCCACTAGCGGGTAGCTCCTACGAGCAGTACTTC. It is translated as CASSPLAGSSYEQYF. The V call is TRBV5-6, the J call TRBJ2-7; TRBD2 agrees at 9 bases. The germline CDR1 and CDR2 sequences are SGHDT and YYEEEE. V gave up 4 bases and J gave up 0 bases; unmatched junction bases: 5. The CDR3 spans 15 residues.

The chain employs TRBV5-1 and TRBJ2-3; TRBD2 agrees at 13 bases. Germline lookup yields CDR1 SGHRS and CDR2 YFSETQ. V trimming: 7 bases; J trimming: 6 bases; junction bases outside the gene matches: 8. This CDR3 is built from 15 residues. The CDR3 nucleotides read TGCGCCAGCGGCGGACTAGCGGGAGAGGGTGATACGCAGTATTTT. As protein: CASGGLAGEGDTQYF.

The chain has TRBV29-1 and TRBJ2-3; weak D call: TRBD1 (6 bases). The CDR3 consists of 13 residues. V was cut by 3 bases and J by 3 bases, with 10 bases left in between. Germline V gene sequence: CDR1 SQVTM, CDR2 ANQGSEA. CDR3 DNA: TGCAGCGTTGAGGGGCAGGGGACAGATACGCAGTATTTT. Translated: CSVEGQGTDTQYF.

The chain links TRBV7-8 to TRBJ2-5, with 13 bases lining up with TRBD2. Germline CDR1 and CDR2: SGHVS and FQNEAQ. This CDR3 region has 18 residues. The trim removed 0 bases at V and 1 base at J, leaving 5 bases unmatched. For the CDR3, the DNA is TGTGCCAGCAGCTTAGCGGGACTAGCGGGGAGCCCCCAAGAGACCCAGTACTTC. Residues: CASSLAGLAGSPQETQYF.

This rearrangement joins TRBV5-1 to TRBJ1-1, with TRBD1 identical over 9 bases. CDR1 and CDR2 (germline): SGHRS, YFSETQ. The CDR3 runs to 17 residues. Trimming at V came to 0 bases and at J to 3 bases, leaving 9 bases not matched to a gene. Written as DNA, the CDR3 is TGCGCCAGCAGCTTGGACGGGACAGGGTTGTTGGACACTGAAGCTTTCTTT. Translation: CASSLDGTGLLDTEAFF.

This clone was detected a few times. CDR3 residues: CASSMGQGASGSTDTQYF. In DNA form, the CDR3 reads TGTGCCAGTAGTATGGGACAGGGGGCTAGCGGGAGCACAGATACGCAGTATTTT. The rearrangement links TRBV19 to TRBJ2-3, with 12 bases lining up with TRBD1. The V and J ends lost 3 bases and 0 bases, in that order; junction bases with no gene match: 7. This CDR3 has 18 amino acids. From germline, CDR1 is LNHDA and CDR2 SQIVND (reference sequence).

The chain is built from TRBV5-4 and TRBJ1-4; 7 bases fit TRBD1. CDR1 and CDR2 from the germline V gene are SGHNT and YYREEE (reference sequence). V gave up 2 bases and J gave up 7 bases; unmatched junction bases: 5. The CDR3 sequence is 14 residues long. The CDR3 reads CASSLGGKGEKLFF. CDR3 nucleotide sequence: TGTGCCAGCAGCTTAGGGGGCAAGGGTGAAAAACTGTTTTTT.

The chain links TRBV6-5 to TRBJ2-1; 7 nucleotides line up with TRBD2. The germline CDR1 and CDR2 sequences are MNHEY and SVGAGI. Trimming took 2 bases from V and 2 from J; bases not matched to a gene: 6. CDR3 length: 16 residues. The CDR3 region is CASSYGGSGPYNEQFF. In nucleotides, the CDR3 is TGTGCCAGCAGTTACGGAGGTAGCGGGCCCTACAATGAGCAGTTCTTC.

The genes are TRBV5-1 and TRBJ2-5; 10 bases match TRBD1. V was pared by 2 bases and J by 1 base, with 2 bases of the junction left unmatched. Germline assignment: CDR1 SGHRS and CDR2 YFSETQ. The CDR3 runs 15 residues. In DNA form, the CDR3 reads TGCGCCAGCAGCTTTGGACAGGGGGGCCAAGAGACCCAGTACTTC. It specifies CASSFGQGGQETQYF.

This clone was seen a few times. The V call is TRBV5-1, the J call TRBJ2-2; D is perhaps TRBD1 (6 bases). The CDR3 contains 16 residues. The V end lost 0 bases, the J end lost 2 bases, and 11 bases lay between the germline ends. Germline V gene lookup returns CDR1 SGHRS and CDR2 YFSETQ. This CDR3 reads CASSLEDSRNTGELFF. In DNA form, the CDR3 reads TGCGCCAGCAGCTTGGAGGACAGCCGCAACACCGGGGAGCTGTTTTTT.

Note on this clone: Other DNA sequences within the sample encode an identical CDR3. CDR3 sequence reads: CAWRTSSYNSPLHF. The DNA for the CDR3 is TGTGCCTGGAGGACTAGCTCCTATAATTCACCCCTCCACTTT. The rearrangement joins TRBV30 to TRBJ1-6; unclear D gene. The germline V gene has CDR1 GTSNPN and CDR2 SVGIG (reference sequence). The CDR3 spans 14 residues. V lost 3 bases to trimming and J lost 0 bases, with 6 bases between them.

This chain connects TRBV4-1 to TRBJ2-3; D possibly corresponds to TRBD2 (6 bases). There are 17 residues in the CDR3. The germline V gene has CDR1 MGHRA and CDR2 YSYEKL. V gave up 2 bases and J gave up 0 bases, with 15 bases separating them. The CDR3 nucleotides are TGCGCCAGCAGCCAACCGACCAGCGGGCGGAGCACAGATACGCAGTATTTT. Translated: CASSQPTSGRSTDTQYF.

The chain joins TRBV4-1 to TRBJ1-5, with 7 bases matching TRBD1. With 4 bases clipped from V and 2 bases from J, the junction kept 2 bases outside the gene matches. The CDR3 totals 14 residues. Germline V CDR1 and CDR2: MGHRA, YSYEKL. The CDR3 DNA reads TGCGCCAGCAGCCGTGGACAGGGCAATCAGCCCCAGCATTTT. Its protein product is CASSRGQGNQPQHF.

In DNA, the CDR3 is TGTGCCAGCAGCGTTAGCGGGTCGAACACCGGGGAGCTGTTTTTT. Protein: CASSVSGSNTGELFF. This chain uses TRBV9 with TRBJ2-2; 7 positions agree with TRBD2. The CDR3 spans 15 residues. Germline lookup yields CDR1 SGDLS and CDR2 YYNGEE. V was pared by 2 bases and J by 0 bases, with 1 base of the junction left unmatched.

The chain is built from TRBV27 and TRBJ2-1; tentative D call: TRBD1 (6 bases). Trimming took off 6 bases at V and 12 bases at J, with 12 bases between the two ends. There are 11 residues in the CDR3. The germline gives CDR1 MNHEY, CDR2 SMNVEV (reference sequence). The CDR3 DNA reads as TGTGCCAGCAGGGGGGCGACGGGGCAGTTCTTC. Its translation: CASRGATGQFF.

This rearrangement joins TRBV6-5 to TRBJ1-1; 7 bases match TRBD1. Per germline, CDR1 MNHEY and CDR2 SVGAGI. The CDR3 covers 13 residues. V dropped 5 bases and J dropped 3; count of bases not matched to a gene: 3. The DNA of the CDR3 is TGTGCCAGCAGTCACAGGGGTGACACTGAAGCTTTCTTT. Protein: CASSHRGDTEAFF.

The rearrangement joins TRBV5-4 to TRBJ2-5; 13 positions agree with TRBD2. V trimming: 4 bases; J trimming: 0 bases; junction bases outside the gene matches: 3. Germline-derived CDR1 and CDR2 are SGHNT and YYREEE (reference sequence). The CDR3 covers 16 residues. The CDR3 is CASSVGTSGDQETQYF. CDR3 sequence (DNA): TGTGCCAGCAGCGTCGGGACTAGCGGGGACCAAGAGACCCAGTACTTC.

The V gene is TRBV7-2, the J gene TRBJ1-1, with no clear D. The germline CDR1 and CDR2 sequences are SGHTA and FQGNSA. The CDR3 extends over 13 amino acids. V was trimmed by 2 bases and J by 6 bases, leaving 10 bases between them. The DNA of the CDR3 is TGTGCCAGCAGCTTAAGAGCTAGGTCTGAAGCTTTCTTT. Translating it yields CASSLRARSEAFF.

This chain joins TRBV5-1 and TRBJ2-2, with D perhaps TRBD2 (6 bases). Germline V gene sequence: CDR1 SGHRS, CDR2 YFSETQ. The CDR3 spans 16 residues. Trimming cost V 4 bases and J 5 bases, with 18 bases left between them. Here the CDR3 DNA reads TGCGCCAGCAGCCGGCAGGGCGTGGGGGGAACCGGGGAGCTGTTTTTT. It is translated as CASSRQGVGGTGELFF. Filled out from reference TRBV5-1 and TRBJ2-2, the complete variable domain reads KAGVTQTPRYLIKTRGQQVTLSCSPISGHRSVSWYQQTPGQGLQFLFEYFSETQRNKGNFPGRFSGRQFSNSRSEMNVSTLELGDSALYLCASSRQGVGGTGELFFGEGSRLTVL.

The sample holds one count of this clone. The J gene is TRBJ1-2, the V gene TRBV12-3 or TRBV12-4; 8 bases match TRBD1. With 7 bases clipped from V and 5 bases from J, the junction kept 6 bases outside the gene matches. The CDR3 runs to 13 residues. The CDR3 reads CASTSGQVYGYTF. CDR3 nucleotide sequence: TGTGCCAGCACCTCGGGACAGGTGTATGGCTACACCTTC.

CDR3 sequence (DNA): TGTGCCAGAAGCTCCCGATGGGGGGGCCGCGCCGGGGAGCTGTTTTTT. It codes for CARSSRWGGRAGELFF. The V and J genes are TRBV7-5 and TRBJ2-2; whether TRBD2, the table's D call, matches the DNA was not checked. TRBV7-5 is classified as a pseudogene. CDR3 length equals 16 residues.

This chain joins TRBV7-9 and TRBJ1-1; 7 nucleotides align to TRBD1. Unmatched junction bases numbered 15, after V lost 7 bases and J lost 1 base. From germline, CDR1 is SEHNR and CDR2 FQNEAQ (reference sequence). This CDR3 is 17 amino acids long. The CDR3 spells CASKPQPLQGRNTEAFF. The CDR3 nucleotides are TGTGCCAGCAAACCCCAGCCTCTACAGGGGAGGAACACTGAAGCTTTCTTT. Full variable domain (missing parts from reference TRBV7-9 and TRBJ1-1): DTGVSQNPRHKITKRGQNVTFRCDPISEHNRLYWYRQTLGQGPEFLTYFQNEAQLEKSRLLSDRFSAERPKGSFSTLEIQRTEQGDSAMYLCASKPQPLQGRNTEAFFGQGTRLTVV.